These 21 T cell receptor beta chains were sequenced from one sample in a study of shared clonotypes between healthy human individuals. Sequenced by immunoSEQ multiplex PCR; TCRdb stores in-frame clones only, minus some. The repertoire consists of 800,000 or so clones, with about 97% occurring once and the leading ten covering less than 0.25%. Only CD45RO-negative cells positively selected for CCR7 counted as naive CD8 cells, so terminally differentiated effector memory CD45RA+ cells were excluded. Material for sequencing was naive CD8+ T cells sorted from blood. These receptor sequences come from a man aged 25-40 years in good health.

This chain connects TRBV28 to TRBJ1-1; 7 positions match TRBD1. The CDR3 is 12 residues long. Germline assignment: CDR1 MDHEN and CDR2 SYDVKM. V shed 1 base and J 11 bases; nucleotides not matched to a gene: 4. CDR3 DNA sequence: TGTGCCAGCAGTTTATTTGGACAGGAGGCTTTCTTT. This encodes CASSLFGQEAFF.

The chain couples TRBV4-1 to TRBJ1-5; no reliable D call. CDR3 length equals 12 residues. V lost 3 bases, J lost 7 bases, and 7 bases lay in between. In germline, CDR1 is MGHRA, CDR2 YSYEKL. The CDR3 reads CASSHPRQPQHF. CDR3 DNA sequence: TGCGCCAGCAGCCATCCTAGACAGCCCCAGCATTTT.

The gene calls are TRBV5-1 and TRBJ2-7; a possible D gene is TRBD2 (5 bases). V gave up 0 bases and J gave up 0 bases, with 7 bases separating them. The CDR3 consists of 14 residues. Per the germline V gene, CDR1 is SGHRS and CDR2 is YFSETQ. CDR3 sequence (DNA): TGCGCCAGCAGCTTGGGCGCGGGCTCCTACGAGCAGTACTTC. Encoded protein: CASSLGAGSYEQYF.

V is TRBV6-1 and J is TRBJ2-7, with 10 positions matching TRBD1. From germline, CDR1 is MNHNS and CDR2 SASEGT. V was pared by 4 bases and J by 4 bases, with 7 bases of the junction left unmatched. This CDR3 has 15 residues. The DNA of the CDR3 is TGTGCCAGCAGTGCGGGGACAGGGGAGTTGTACGAGCAGTACTTC. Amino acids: CASSAGTGELYEQYF.

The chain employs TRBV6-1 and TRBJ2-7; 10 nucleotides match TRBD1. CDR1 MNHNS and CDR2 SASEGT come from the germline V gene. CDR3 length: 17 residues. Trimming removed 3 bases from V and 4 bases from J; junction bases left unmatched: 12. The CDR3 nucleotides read TGTGCCAGCAGTGATCCTTACCGGGACAGGGGAAGGTACGAGCAGTACTTC. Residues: CASSDPYRDRGRYEQYF.

The CDR3 nucleotides read TGTGCCAGCAGCTTAGACAGTTCAGAGACCCAGTACTTC. Translated: CASSLDSSETQYF. This chain joins TRBV7-9 and TRBJ2-5; no clear D. The V end lost 1 base, the J end lost 4 bases, and 7 bases lay between the germline ends. Germline V gives CDR1 SEHNR, CDR2 FQNEAQ (reference sequence). This CDR3 is 13 amino acids long.

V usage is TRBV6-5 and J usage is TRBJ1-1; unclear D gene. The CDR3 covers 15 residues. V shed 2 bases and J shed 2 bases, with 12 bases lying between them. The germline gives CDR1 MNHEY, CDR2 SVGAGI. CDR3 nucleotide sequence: TGTGCCAGCAGTTACCGGGTGGTAGCAAACACTGAAGCTTTCTTT. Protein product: CASSYRVVANTEAFF.

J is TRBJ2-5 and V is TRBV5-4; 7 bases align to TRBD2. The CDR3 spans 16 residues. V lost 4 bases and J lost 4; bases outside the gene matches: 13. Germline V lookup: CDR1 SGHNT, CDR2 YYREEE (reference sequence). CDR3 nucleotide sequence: TGTGCCAGCAGCCTCCCGGGGGGACCCCAGGGAGAGACCCAGTACTTC. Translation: CASSLPGGPQGETQYF.

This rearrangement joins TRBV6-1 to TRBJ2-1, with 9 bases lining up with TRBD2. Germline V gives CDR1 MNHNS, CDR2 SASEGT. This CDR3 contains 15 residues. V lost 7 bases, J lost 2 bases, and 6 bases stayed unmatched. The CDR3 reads CASIPLAGPYNEQFF. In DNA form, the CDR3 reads TGTGCCAGCATACCTCTAGCGGGACCCTACAATGAGCAGTTCTTC.

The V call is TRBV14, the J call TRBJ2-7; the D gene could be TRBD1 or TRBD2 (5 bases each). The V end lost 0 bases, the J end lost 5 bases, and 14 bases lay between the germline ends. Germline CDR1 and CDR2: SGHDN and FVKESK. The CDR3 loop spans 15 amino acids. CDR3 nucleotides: TGTGCCAGCAGCCAAGATATCGGCAGGGACCACGAGCAGTACTTC. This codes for CASSQDIGRDHEQYF.

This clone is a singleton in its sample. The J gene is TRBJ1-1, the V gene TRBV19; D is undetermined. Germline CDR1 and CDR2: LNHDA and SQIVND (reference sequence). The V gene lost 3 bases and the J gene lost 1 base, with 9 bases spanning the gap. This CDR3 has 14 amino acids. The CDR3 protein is CASSITGRNTEAFF. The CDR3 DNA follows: TGTGCCAGTAGTATTACTGGGAGGAACACTGAAGCTTTCTTT. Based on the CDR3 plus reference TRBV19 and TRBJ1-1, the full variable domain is DGGITQSPKYLFRKEGQNVTLSCEQNLNHDAMYWYRQDPGQGLRLIYYSQIVNDFQKGDIAEGYSVSREKKESFPLTVTSAQKNPTAFYLCASSITGRNTEAFFGQGTRLTVV.

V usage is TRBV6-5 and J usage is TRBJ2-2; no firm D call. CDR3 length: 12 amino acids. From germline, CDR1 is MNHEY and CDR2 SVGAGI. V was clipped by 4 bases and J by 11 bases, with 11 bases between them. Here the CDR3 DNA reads TGTGCCAGCAGTTGGAGAGTCGGTGAGCTGTTTTTT. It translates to CASSWRVGELFF.

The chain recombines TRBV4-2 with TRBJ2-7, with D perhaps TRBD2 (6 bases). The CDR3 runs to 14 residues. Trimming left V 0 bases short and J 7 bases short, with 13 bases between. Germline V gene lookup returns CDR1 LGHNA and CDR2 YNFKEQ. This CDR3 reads CASSQDLGGPEQYF. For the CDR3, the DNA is TGTGCCAGCAGCCAAGACCTAGGAGGGCCGGAGCAGTACTTC.

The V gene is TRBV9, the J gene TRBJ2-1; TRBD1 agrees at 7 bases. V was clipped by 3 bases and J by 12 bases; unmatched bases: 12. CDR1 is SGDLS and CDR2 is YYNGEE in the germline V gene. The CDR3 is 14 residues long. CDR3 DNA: TGTGCCAGCAGCGGCTTAGGGGGCCCAAGGGGGCAGTTCTTC. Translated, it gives CASSGLGGPRGQFF.

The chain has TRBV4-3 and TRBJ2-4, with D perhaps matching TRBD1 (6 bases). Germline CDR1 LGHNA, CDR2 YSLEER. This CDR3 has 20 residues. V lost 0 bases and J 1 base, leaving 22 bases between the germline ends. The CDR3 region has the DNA TGCGCCAGCAGCCAAGACGAACCCAGGGGAAGTAGGAAGGCCAAAAACATTCAGTACTTC. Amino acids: CASSQDEPRGSRKAKNIQYF.

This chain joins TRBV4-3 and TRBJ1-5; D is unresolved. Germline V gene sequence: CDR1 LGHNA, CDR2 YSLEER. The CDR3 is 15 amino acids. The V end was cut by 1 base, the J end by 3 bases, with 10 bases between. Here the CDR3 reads CASSQGRGHNQPQHF. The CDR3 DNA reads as TGCGCCAGCAGCCAAGGGAGAGGTCACAATCAGCCCCAGCATTTT.

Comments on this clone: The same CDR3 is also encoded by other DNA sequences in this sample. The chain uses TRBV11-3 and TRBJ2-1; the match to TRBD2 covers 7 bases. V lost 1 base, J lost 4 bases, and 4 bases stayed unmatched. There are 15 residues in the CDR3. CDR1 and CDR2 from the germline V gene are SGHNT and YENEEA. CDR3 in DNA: TGTGCCAGCAGCTTAGGGCTAGCGGCTTACAATGAGCAGTTCTTC. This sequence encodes CASSLGLAAYNEQFF.

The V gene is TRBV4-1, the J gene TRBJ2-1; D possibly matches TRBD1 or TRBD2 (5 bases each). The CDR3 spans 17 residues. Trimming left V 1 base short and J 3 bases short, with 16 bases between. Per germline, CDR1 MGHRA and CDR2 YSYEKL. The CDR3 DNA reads TGCGCCAGCAGCCAAGGTTTGGGGACCCTGTACTACAATGAGCAGTTCTTC. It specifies CASSQGLGTLYYNEQFF.

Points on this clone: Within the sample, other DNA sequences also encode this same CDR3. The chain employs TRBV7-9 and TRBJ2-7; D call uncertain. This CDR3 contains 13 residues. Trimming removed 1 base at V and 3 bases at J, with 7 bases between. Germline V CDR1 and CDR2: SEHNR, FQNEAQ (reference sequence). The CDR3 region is CASSLESSYEQYF. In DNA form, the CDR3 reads TGTGCCAGCAGCTTAGAAAGCAGCTACGAGCAGTACTTC.

As DNA, the CDR3 is TGTGCCAGCACCACCGATAGAGTAGCGGGAAAGTACGAGCAGTACTTC. This gives the protein CASTTDRVAGKYEQYF. The chain is built from TRBV2 and TRBJ2-7; TRBD2 matches 8 bases. The CDR3 is 16 amino acids. The germline V gene encodes CDR1 SNHLY and CDR2 FYNNEI. Unmatched junction bases numbered 15, after V lost 7 bases and J lost 4 bases. Filled out from reference TRBV2 and TRBJ2-7, the complete variable domain reads EPEVTQTPSHQVTQMGQEVILRCVPISNHLYFYWYRQILGQKVEFLVSFYNNEISEKSEIFDDQFSVERPDGSNFTLKIRSTKLEDSAMYFCASTTDRVAGKYEQYFGPGTRLTVT.

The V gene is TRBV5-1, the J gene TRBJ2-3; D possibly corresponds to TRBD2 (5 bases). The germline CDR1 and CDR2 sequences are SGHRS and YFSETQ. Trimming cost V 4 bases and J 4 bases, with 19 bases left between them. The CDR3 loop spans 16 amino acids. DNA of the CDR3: TGCGCCAGCAGCCTAGACGCCCGACTACCTCCAGATACGCAGTATTTT. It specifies CASSLDARLPPDTQYF.